Listed here is a single T cell receptor (beta chain). The data originate from a study of T-cell reconstitution after alpha-beta-depleted transplantation in children. The germline gives CDR1 SGHKS, CDR2 YYEKEE (reference sequence). The CDR3 consists of 15 residues. V gave up 4 bases and J gave up 3 bases; unmatched junction bases: 9. This sample's TCRbeta library carried unique molecular identifier barcodes. TCRdb processed the PCR reads anew with MiXCR; each CDR3 protein has one entry. The data show about 980,000 distinct CDR3 sequences, roughly 29% seen once. The source material was PBMCs, mostly from graft donor cells, sampled 360 days after TCRalphabeta/CD19-depleted stem cell transplant. The V gene is TRBV5-5, the J gene TRBJ2-7, with 8 nucleotides matching TRBD1. The receptor's source is a boy in the first two years of life who had a stem cell transplant for SCID, so the T cells may come from the graft donor. CDR3 sequence: CASSLTGDRIYEQYF. In DNA, the CDR3 is TGTGCCAGCAGCCTAACGGGGGACAGGATCTACGAGCAGTACTTC.